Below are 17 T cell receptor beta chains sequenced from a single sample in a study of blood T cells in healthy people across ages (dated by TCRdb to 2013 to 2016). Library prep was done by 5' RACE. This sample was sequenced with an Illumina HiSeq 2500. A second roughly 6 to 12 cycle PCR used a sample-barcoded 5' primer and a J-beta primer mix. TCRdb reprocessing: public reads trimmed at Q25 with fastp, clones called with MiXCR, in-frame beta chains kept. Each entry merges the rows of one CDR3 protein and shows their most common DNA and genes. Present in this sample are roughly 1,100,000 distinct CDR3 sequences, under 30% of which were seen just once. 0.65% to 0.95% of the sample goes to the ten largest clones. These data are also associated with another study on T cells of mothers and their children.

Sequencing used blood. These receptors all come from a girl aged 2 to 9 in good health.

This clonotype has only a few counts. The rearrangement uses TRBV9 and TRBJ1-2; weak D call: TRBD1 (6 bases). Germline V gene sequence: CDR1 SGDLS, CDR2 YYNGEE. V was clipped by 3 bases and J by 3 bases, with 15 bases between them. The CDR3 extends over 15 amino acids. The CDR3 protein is CASSGGSTGHYGYTF. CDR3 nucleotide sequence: TGTGCCAGCAGCGGGGGGTCGACAGGTCACTATGGCTACACCTTC.

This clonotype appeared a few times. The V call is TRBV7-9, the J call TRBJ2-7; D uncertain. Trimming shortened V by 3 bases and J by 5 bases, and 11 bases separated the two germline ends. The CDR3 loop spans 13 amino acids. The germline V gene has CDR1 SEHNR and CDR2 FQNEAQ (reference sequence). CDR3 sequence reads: CASSFKVGNEQYF. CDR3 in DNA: TGTGCCAGCAGCTTCAAGGTTGGCAACGAGCAGTACTTC.

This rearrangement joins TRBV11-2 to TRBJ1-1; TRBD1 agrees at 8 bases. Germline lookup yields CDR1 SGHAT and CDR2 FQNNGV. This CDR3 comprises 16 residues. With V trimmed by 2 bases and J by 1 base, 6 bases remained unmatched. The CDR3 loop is CASSLNRGIANTEAFF. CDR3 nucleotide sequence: TGTGCCAGCAGCTTAAACAGGGGGATAGCGAACACTGAAGCTTTCTTT.

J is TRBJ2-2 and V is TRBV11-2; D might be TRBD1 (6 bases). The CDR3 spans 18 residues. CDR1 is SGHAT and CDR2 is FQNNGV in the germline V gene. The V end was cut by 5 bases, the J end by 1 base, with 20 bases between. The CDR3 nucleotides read TGTGCCAGCAGCCACCCCCTGGGGAACAGGGTGAACACCGGGGAGCTGTTTTTT. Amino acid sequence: CASSHPLGNRVNTGELFF.

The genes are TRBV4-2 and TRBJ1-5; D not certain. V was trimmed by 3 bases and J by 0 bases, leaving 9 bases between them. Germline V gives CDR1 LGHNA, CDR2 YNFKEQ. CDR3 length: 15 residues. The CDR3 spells CASSQTTDSNQPQHF. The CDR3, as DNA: TGTGCCAGCAGCCAGACAACGGATAGCAATCAGCCCCAGCATTTT.

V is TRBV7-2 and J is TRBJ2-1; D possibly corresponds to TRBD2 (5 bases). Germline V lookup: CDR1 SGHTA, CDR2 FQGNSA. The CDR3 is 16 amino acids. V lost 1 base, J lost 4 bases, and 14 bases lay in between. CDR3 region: CASSLDTWSGYNEQFF. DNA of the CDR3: TGTGCCAGCAGCTTAGATACCTGGTCGGGGTACAATGAGCAGTTCTTC. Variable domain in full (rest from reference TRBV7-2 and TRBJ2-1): GAGVSQSPSNKVTEKGKDVELRCDPISGHTALYWYRQSLGQGLEFLIYFQGNSAPDKSGLPSDRFSAERTGGSVSTLTIQRTQQEDSAVYLCASSLDTWSGYNEQFFGPGTRLTVL.

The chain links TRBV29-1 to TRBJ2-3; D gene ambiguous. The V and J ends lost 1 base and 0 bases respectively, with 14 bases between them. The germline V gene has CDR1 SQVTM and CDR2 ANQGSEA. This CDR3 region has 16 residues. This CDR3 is CSVEVPNQISTDTQYF. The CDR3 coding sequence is TGCAGCGTTGAAGTCCCTAACCAGATAAGCACAGATACGCAGTATTTT.

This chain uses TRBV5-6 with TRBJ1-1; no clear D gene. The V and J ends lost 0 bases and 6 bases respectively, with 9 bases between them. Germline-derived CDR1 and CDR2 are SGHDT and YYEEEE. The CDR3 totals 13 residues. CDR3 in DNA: TGTGCCAGCAGCTTGGCCCCGGGTTCTGAAGCTTTCTTT. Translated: CASSLAPGSEAFF.

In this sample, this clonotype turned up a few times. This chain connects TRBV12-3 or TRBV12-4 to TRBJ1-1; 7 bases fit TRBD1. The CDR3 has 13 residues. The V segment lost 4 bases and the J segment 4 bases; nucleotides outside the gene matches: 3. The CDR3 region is CASSWDSGTEAFF. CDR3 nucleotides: TGTGCCAGCAGTTGGGACAGTGGCACTGAAGCTTTCTTT.

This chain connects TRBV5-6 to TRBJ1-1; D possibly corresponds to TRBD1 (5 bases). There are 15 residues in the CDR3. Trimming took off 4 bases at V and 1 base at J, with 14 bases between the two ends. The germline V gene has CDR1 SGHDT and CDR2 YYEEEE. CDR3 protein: CASSEQFGANTEAFF. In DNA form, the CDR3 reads TGTGCCAGCAGCGAGCAGTTTGGGGCGAACACTGAAGCTTTCTTT.

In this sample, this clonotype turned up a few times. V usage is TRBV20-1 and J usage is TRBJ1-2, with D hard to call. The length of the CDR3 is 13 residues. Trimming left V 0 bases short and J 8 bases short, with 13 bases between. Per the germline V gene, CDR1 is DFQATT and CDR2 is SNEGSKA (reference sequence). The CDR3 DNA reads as TGCAGTGCTAGAGATCCTACCGTCTACGGCTACACCTTC. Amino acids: CSARDPTVYGYTF.

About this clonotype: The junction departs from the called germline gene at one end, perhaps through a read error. CDR3 DNA sequence: TGTGCCAGCAGCCCAGGGACTCCCTCCTCTAATTCACCCCTCCACTTT. It is translated as CASSPGTPSSNSPLHF. J is TRBJ1-6 and V is TRBV5-6, with D perhaps TRBD1 (5 bases). The germline gives CDR1 SGHDT, CDR2 YYEEEE. This CDR3 contains 16 residues.

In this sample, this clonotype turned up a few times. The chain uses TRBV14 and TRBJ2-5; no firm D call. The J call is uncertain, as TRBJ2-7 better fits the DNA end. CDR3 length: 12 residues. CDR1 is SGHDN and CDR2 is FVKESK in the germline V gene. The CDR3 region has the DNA TGTGCCAGCAGCCAACGGCCCTACGAGCAGTACTTC. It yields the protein CASSQRPYEQYF.

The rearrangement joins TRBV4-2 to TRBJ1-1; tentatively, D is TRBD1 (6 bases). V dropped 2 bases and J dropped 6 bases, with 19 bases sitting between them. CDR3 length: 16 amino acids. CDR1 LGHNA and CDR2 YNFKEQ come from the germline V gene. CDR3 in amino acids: CASSQRLLGASAEAFF. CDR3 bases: TGTGCCAGCAGCCAAAGATTACTGGGGGCCTCGGCTGAAGCTTTCTTT.

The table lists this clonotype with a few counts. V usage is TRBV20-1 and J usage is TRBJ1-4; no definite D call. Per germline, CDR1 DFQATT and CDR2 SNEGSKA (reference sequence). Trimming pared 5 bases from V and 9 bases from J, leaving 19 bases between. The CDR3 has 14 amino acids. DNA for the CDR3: TGCAGTGCTGAAAACGGCCGGGATCCGAAAAAACTGTTTTTT. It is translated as CSAENGRDPKKLFF.

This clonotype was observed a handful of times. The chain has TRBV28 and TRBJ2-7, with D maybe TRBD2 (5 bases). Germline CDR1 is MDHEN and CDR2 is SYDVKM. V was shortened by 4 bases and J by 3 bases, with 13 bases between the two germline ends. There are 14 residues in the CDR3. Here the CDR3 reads CASSYEGYYYEQYF. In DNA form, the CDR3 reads TGTGCCAGCAGTTACGAGGGCTACTACTACGAGCAGTACTTC.

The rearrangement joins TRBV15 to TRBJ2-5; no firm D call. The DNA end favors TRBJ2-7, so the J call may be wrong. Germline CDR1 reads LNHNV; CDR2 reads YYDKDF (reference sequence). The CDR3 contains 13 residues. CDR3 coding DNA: TGTGCCACCAGCAGAGCGGGCGACGACGAGCAGTACTTC. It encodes CATSRAGDDEQYF.